The sequence of this TCR beta chain was determined in a study of blood T cell repertoires in COVID-19. On the study more broadly: Samples representing acute and convalescent COVID-19 were sourced from the United States, Italy and Spain.

Measured with immunoSEQ multiplex PCR; TCRdb has only the in-frame clones, and not every one. The sample has about 51,000 clones, around 84% seen once; the top ten hold about 4%. Germline CDR1 MDHEN, CDR2 SYDVKM. V was clipped by 5 bases and J by 13 bases; unmatched bases: 8. CDR3 size: 12 residues. The chain uses TRBV28 and TRBJ1-2; 9 nucleotides agree with TRBD1. The sample consisted of peripheral blood. The sequence was collected from an elderly man with active COVID-19. CDR3 in amino acids: CASSPRTGVITF. The CDR3 DNA reads TGTGCCAGCAGTCCCCGGACAGGGGTAATCACCTTC.